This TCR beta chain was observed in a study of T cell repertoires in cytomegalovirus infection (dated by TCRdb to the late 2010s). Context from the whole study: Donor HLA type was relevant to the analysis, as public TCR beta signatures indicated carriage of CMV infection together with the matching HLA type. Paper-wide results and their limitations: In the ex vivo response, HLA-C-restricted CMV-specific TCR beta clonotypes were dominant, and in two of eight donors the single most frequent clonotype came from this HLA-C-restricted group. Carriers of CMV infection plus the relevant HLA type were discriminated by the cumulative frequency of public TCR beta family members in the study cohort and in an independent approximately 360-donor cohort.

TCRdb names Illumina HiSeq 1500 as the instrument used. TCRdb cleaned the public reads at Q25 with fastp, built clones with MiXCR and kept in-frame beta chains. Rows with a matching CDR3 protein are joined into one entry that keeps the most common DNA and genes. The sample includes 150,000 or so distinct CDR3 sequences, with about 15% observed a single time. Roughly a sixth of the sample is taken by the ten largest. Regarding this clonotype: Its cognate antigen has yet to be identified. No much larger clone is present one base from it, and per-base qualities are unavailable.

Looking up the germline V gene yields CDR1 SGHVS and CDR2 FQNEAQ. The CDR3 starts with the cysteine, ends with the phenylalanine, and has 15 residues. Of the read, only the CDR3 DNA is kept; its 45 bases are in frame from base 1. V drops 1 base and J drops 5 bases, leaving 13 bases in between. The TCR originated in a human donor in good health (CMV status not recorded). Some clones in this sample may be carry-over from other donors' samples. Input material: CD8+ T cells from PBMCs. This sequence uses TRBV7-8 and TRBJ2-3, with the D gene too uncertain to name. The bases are TGTGCCAGCAGCTTAGAACCTGACGAAGGAGATACGCAGTATTTT. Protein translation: CASSLEPDEGDTQYF.